The rows below give T cell receptor beta chains drawn from one sample of a study of blood T cells in healthy people across ages. TCRdb re-called the 5' RACE reads through MiXCR, storing one row per CDR3 protein. The sample comprises 700,000 or so distinct CDR3 sequences, 22% of which are singletons, and around 22% rests with the top ten. Sequenced input: blood. These TCRs come from a man aged 65 to 79 in good health. Each CDR3 is given with its conserved first and last residue. A D gene is named only where the DNA matches it firmly. Clone size is stated in some rows and not others, as once, few, many or a class when expanded.

>TRBV5-1|.|TRBJ1-3|.
CASSLDTPGNGNTIYF
TGCGCCAGCAGCTTGGATACCCCAGGGAATGGAAACACCATATATTTT
>TRBV5-1|few|TRBJ2-1|.
CASSLNLDEQFF
TGCGCCAGCAGCTTGAACCTCGATGAGCAGTTCTTC
>TRBV27|.|TRBJ2-3|TRBD1
CASRRQGAMGTDTQYF
TGTGCCAGCAGACGACAGGGGGCAATGGGCACAGATACGCAGTATTTT
>TRBV5-4|.|TRBJ1-4|TRBD1
CASSAGTGTEKLFF
TGTGCCAGCAGTGCCGGGACAGGGACCGAAAAACTGTTTTTT
>TRBV5-1|.|TRBJ1-3|.
CASSLEVPDSGNTIYF
TGCGCCAGCAGCTTAGAAGTGCCAGACTCTGGAAACACCATATATTTT
>TRBV29-1|.|TRBJ1-5|.
CSAGDRSNQPQHF
TGCAGCGCTGGGGACCGCAGCAATCAGCCCCAGCATTTT
>TRBV7-9|.|TRBJ1-4|.
CASSRPGELATNEKLFF
TGTGCCAGCAGCCGACCAGGGGAGTTGGCAACTAATGAAAAACTGTTTTTT
>TRBV4-2|few|TRBJ1-5|.
CASSQEAGVEQPQHF
TGTGCCAGCAGCCAAGAGGCCGGGGTCGAACAGCCCCAGCATTTT
>TRBV3-1|.|TRBJ1-3|.
CASSQDRVSGNTIYF
TGTGCCAGCAGCCAAGATCGGGTCTCTGGAAACACCATATATTTT
>TRBV29-1|few|TRBJ2-1|.
CSVEDLDSRSYNEQFF
TGCAGCGTTGAAGATCTTGATTCCCGCTCCTACAATGAGCAGTTCTTC
>TRBV12-3/TRBV12-4|few|TRBJ2-1|TRBD2
CASSSLSGGAFF
TGTGCCAGCAGTTCCCTGAGCGGGGGGGCTTTCTTC
>TRBV19|few|TRBJ1-5|.
CASCWSGGGDQPQHF
TGTGCCAGTTGCTGGTCAGGTGGAGGGGATCAGCCCCAGCATTTT
>TRBV29-1|many|TRBJ2-5|.
CSVEGGEETQYF
TGCAGCGTTGAAGGTGGAGAAGAGACCCAGTACTTC
>TRBV28|.|TRBJ1-3|.
CASSSIGVSSGNTIYF
TGTGCCAGCAGTTCCATAGGGGTTAGCTCTGGAAACACCATATATTTT
>TRBV7-7|few|TRBJ2-1|.
CASSPEALGNEQFF
TGTGCCAGCAGCCCGGAGGCGCTGGGCAATGAGCAGTTCTTC
>TRBV7-2|few|TRBJ2-3|TRBD2
CASSLGRLAEPQYF
TGTGCCAGCAGCTTAGGTCGGCTAGCGGAACCGCAGTATTTT
>TRBV7-2|few|TRBJ2-1|.
CASSGGRNEQFF
TGTGCCAGCAGCGGAGGGCGGAATGAGCAGTTCTTC
>TRBV12-5|.|TRBJ1-2|TRBD1
CASGSYDRGGGYTF
TGTGCTAGTGGATCTTACGACAGGGGAGGCGGCTACACCTTC
>TRBV3-1|.|TRBJ2-7|.
CASSQIGEQYF
TGTGCCAGCAGCCAAATCGGCGAGCAGTACTTC
>TRBV7-9|.|TRBJ2-7|TRBD2
CASSSGTSGYEQYF
TGTGCCAGCAGCTCCGGGACTAGCGGCTACGAGCAGTACTTC
>TRBV28|few|TRBJ1-2|TRBD1
CASSKSRQGVGGYTF
TGTGCCAGCAGCAAGTCAAGACAGGGGGTCGGAGGCTACACCTTC
>TRBV6-5|.|TRBJ2-3|.
CASSYSPMGLGTQYF
TGTGCCAGCAGTTACAGTCCCATGGGCCTAGGTACGCAGTATTTT
>TRBV20-1|few|TRBJ2-1|.
CSYIVGLAANEQFF
TGCAGTTACATAGTGGGGTTAGCGGCGAATGAGCAGTTCTTC
>TRBV29-1|.|TRBJ1-2|.
CSVEGYMDIGYTF
TGCAGCGTTGAAGGTTACATGGATATTGGCTACACCTTC
>TRBV13|many|TRBJ2-1|.
CASSHQYNEQFF
TGTGCCAGCAGCCACCAGTACAATGAGCAGTTCTTC
>TRBV4-3|few|TRBJ2-3|TRBD2
CASSQSGWTSGSGTDTQYF
TGCGCCAGCAGCCAATCAGGGTGGACTAGCGGAAGTGGAACAGATACGCAGTATTTT
>TRBV28|few|TRBJ1-2|.
CASTGSLGRGYTF
TGTGCCAGCACGGGCAGCCTTGGGAGGGGCTACACCTTC
>TRBV5-1|.|TRBJ1-3|.
CASGVSSGNTIYF
TGCGCCAGCGGTGTCAGCTCTGGAAACACCATATATTTT
>TRBV25-1|.|TRBJ2-2|TRBD1
CASSASVGTGNTGELFF
TGTGCCAGCAGTGCCTCCGTTGGGACAGGAAACACCGGGGAGCTGTTTTTT
>TRBV7-2|many|TRBJ2-3|.
CATAITDTQYF
TGTGCCACCGCAATTACAGATACGCAGTATTTT
>TRBV5-6|.|TRBJ2-1|.
CASSLEDLHLYNEQFF
TGTGCCAGCAGCTTGGAGGACTTGCACCTGTACAATGAGCAGTTCTTC
>TRBV14|few|TRBJ2-3|TRBD2
CASNHHSRTSGRANTQYF
TGTGCCAGCAACCATCATTCCCGAACTAGCGGGAGGGCAAATACGCAGTATTTT
>TRBV12-3/TRBV12-4|few|TRBJ1-3|.
CASSETGSGNTIYF
TGTGCCAGCAGTGAGACAGGCTCTGGAAACACCATATATTTT
>TRBV7-8|few|TRBJ2-7|TRBD2
CASSLSSGHYEQYF
TGTGCCAGCAGCTTATCTAGCGGCCACTACGAGCAGTACTTC
>TRBV2|.|TRBJ1-1|.
CASSADAGTEAFF
TGTGCCAGCAGCGCCGATGCAGGCACTGAAGCCTTCTTT
>TRBV7-6|.|TRBJ1-6|.
CASSLELPGRLGPLHF
TGTGCCAGCAGCTTAGAGTTGCCCGGGAGGTTAGGGCCCCTCCACTTT
>TRBV19|.|TRBJ1-5|.
CASSISGNQPQHF
TGTGCCAGTAGTATTTCGGGCAATCAGCCCCAGCATTTT
>TRBV12-3/TRBV12-4|.|TRBJ2-5|.
CASSVGGTETQYF
TGTGCCAGCAGTGTCGGAGGGACAGAGACCCAGTACTTC
>TRBV6-4|.|TRBJ2-1|TRBD2
CASSATSGGGYNEQFF
TGTGCCAGCAGTGCGACTAGCGGGGGGGGCTACAATGAGCAGTTCTTC
>TRBV6-1|.|TRBJ2-1|.
CASSEYYQQFF
TGTGCCAGCAGTGAATATTACCAGCAGTTCTTC
>TRBV3-1|.|TRBJ2-3|.
CASSQPMGDTQYF
TGTGCCAGCAGCCAACCTATGGGGGATACGCAGTATTTT
>TRBV9|.|TRBJ2-1|TRBD2
CASSAQLAGVTEQFF
TGTGCCAGCAGCGCCCAACTAGCGGGGGTCACTGAGCAGTTCTTC
>TRBV27|.|TRBJ1-1|.
CASSLRPSTEAFF
TGTGCCAGCAGTTTGAGACCGAGCACTGAAGCTTTCTTT
>TRBV7-2|few|TRBJ1-1|.
CASSYGDTYTEAFF
TGTGCCAGCAGCTATGGGGACACCTACACTGAAGCTTTCTTT
>TRBV28|few|TRBJ2-7|.
CASRTSGQVRYEQYF
TGTGCCAGCAGAACATCGGGACAAGTTCGCTACGAGCAGTACTTC
>TRBV7-9|.|TRBJ2-7|TRBD2
CASSFVAGLGEQYF
TGTGCCAGCAGCTTTGTAGCGGGACTCGGCGAGCAGTACTTC
>TRBV5-1|few|TRBJ2-3|.
CASSSLADGTDTQYF
TGCGCCAGCAGCTCCCTGGCGGACGGTACAGATACGCAGTATTTT
>TRBV2|.|TRBJ1-5|TRBD1
CASRGDRGLQPQHF
TGTGCCAGCAGGGGGGACAGGGGGCTTCAGCCCCAGCATTTT